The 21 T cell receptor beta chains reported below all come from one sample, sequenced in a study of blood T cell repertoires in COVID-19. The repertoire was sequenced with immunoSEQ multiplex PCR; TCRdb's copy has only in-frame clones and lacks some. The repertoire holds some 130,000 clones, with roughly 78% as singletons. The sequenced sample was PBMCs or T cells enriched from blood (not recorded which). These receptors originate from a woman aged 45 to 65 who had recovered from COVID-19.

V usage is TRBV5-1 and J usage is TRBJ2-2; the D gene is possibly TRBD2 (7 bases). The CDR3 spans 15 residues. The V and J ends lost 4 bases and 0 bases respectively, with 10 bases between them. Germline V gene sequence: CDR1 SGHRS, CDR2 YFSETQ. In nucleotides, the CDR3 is TGCGCCAGCAGCCGCGGGGGCACGAACACCGGGGAGCTGTTTTTT. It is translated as CASSRGGTNTGELFF.

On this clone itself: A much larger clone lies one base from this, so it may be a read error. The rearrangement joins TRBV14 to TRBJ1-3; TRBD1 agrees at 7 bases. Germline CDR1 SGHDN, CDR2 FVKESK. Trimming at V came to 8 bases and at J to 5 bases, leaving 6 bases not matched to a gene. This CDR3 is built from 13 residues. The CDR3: CASQGDSRNTIYF. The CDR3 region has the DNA TGTGCCAGCCAGGGGGATTCTAGAAACACCATATATTTT.

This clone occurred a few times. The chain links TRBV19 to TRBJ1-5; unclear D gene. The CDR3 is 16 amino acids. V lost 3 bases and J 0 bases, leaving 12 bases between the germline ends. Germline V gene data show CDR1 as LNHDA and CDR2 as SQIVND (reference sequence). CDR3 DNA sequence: TGTGCCAGTAGTATCAGAGGAGCCTTTAGCAATCAGCCCCAGCATTTT. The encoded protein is CASSIRGAFSNQPQHF.

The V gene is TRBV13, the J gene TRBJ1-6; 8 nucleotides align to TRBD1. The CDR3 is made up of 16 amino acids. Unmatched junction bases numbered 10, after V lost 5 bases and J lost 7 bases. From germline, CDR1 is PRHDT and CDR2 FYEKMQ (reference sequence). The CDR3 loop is CASSPPSGDRNSPLHF. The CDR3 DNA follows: TGTGCCAGCAGCCCCCCTTCGGGGGACAGGAATTCACCCCTCCACTTT.

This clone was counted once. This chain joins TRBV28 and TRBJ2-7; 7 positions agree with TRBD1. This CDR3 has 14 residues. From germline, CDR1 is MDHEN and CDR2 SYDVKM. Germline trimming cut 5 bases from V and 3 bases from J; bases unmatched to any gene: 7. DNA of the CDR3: TGTGCCAGCAGTCCCTGGGGACAGAACTACGAGCAGTACTTC. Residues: CASSPWGQNYEQYF.

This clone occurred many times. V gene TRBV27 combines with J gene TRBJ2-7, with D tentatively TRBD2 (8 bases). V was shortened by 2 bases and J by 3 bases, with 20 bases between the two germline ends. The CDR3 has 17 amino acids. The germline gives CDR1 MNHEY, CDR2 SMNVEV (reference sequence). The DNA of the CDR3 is TGTGCCAGCAGTTTAACGGGGGGGCGACAGGGCCTCTACGAGCAGTACGTC. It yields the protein CASSLTGGRQGLYEQYV.

The CDR3: CASSLGGQGGSEAFF. The CDR3 DNA follows: TGTGCCAGCAGCTTAGGAGGACAGGGGGGTTCTGAAGCTTTCTTT. The chain combines TRBV7-6 with TRBJ1-1, with 10 bases identical to TRBD1. Germline CDR1 reads SGHVS; CDR2 reads FNYEAQ. V lost 1 base to trimming and J lost 6 bases; unmatched junction nucleotides: 5. This CDR3 region has 15 residues.

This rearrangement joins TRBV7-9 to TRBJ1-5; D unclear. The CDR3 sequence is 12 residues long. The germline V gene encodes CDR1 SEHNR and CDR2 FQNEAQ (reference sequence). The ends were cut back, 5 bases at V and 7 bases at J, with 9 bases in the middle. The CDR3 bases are TGTGCCAGCAGCGGGGAGGGACAGCCCCAGCATTTT. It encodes CASSGEGQPQHF.

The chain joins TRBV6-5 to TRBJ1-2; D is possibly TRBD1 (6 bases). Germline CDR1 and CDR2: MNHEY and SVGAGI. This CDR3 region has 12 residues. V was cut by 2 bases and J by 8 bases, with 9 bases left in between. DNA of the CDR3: TGTGCCAGCAGTTACAGGGGGACCGGCTACACCTTC. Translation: CASSYRGTGYTF.

CDR3 sequence reads: CASSQVDMFQETQYF. In nucleotides, the CDR3 is TGTGCCAGCAGCCAAGTCGACATGTTCCAAGAGACCCAGTACTTC. This chain joins TRBV3-1 (or the pseudogene TRBV3-2) and TRBJ2-5; D gene unclear. This CDR3 spans 15 amino acids. CDR1 is LGHDT and CDR2 is YNNKEL in the germline V gene (reference sequence). The germline V and J ends were trimmed by 1 base and 1 base, with 10 bases remaining between them.

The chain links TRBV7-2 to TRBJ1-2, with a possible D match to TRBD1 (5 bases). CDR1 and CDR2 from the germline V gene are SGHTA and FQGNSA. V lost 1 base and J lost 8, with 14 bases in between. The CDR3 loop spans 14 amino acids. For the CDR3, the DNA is TGTGCCAGCAGCTTAGATGGGGCGCCCGGAGGCTACACCTTC. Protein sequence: CASSLDGAPGGYTF.

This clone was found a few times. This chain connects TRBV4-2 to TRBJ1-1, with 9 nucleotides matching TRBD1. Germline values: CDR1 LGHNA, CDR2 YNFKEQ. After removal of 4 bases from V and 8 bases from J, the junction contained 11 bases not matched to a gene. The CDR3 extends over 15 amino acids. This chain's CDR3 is CASSPPTNRGQEAFF. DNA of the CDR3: TGTGCCAGCAGCCCTCCCACGAACAGGGGGCAAGAAGCTTTCTTT.

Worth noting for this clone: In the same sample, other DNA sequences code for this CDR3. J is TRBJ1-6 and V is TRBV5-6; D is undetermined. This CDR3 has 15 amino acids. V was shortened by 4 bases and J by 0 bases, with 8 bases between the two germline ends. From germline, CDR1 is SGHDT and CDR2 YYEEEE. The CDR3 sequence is CASSPGGSYNSPLHF. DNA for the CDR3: TGTGCCAGCAGCCCCGGAGGCTCCTATAATTCACCCCTCCACTTT. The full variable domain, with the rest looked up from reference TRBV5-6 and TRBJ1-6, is DAGVTQSPTHLIKTRGQQVTLRCSPKSGHDTVSWYQQALGQGPQFIFQYYEEEERQRGNFPDRFSGHQFPNYSSELNVNALLLGDSALYLCASSPGGSYNSPLHFGNGTRLTVT.

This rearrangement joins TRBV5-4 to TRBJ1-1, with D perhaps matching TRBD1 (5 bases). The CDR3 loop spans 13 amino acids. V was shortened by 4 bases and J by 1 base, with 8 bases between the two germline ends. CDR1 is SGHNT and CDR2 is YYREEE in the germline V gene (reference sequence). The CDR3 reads CASSGGGNTEAFF. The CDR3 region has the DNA TGTGCCAGCAGCGGGGGGGGGAACACTGAAGCTTTCTTT.

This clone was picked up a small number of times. The CDR3 nucleotides read TGTGCCACCAGCAGTGGGGGACAGGGTGCCGCCGGGGAGCTGTTTTTT. It specifies CATSSGGQGAAGELFF. The V gene is TRBV15, the J gene TRBJ2-2; 9 nucleotides align to TRBD1. V shed 3 bases and J 6 bases; nucleotides not matched to a gene: 8. Germline V gene data show CDR1 as LNHNV and CDR2 as YYDKDF (reference sequence). This CDR3 is 16 amino acids long. Full variable domain (outside the CDR3, taken from reference TRBV15 and TRBJ2-2): DAMVIQNPRYQVTQFGKPVTLSCSQTLNHNVMYWYQQKSSQAPKLLFHYYDKDFNNEADTPDNFQSRRPNTSFCFLDIRSPGLGDTAMYLCATSSGGQGAAGELFFGEGSRLTVL.

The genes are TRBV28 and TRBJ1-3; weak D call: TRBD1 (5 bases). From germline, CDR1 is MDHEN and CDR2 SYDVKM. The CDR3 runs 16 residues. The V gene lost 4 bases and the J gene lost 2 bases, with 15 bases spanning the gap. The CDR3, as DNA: TGTGCCAGCAGTTCTCCTTTCTCAGGGACTGGAAACACCATATATTTT. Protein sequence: CASSSPFSGTGNTIYF.

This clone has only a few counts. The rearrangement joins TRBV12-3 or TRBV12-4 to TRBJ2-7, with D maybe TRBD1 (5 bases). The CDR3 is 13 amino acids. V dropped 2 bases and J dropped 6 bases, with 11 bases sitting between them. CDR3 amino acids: CASSLLAGSEQYF. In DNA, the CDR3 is TGTGCCAGCAGTTTATTAGCAGGGTCCGAGCAGTACTTC.

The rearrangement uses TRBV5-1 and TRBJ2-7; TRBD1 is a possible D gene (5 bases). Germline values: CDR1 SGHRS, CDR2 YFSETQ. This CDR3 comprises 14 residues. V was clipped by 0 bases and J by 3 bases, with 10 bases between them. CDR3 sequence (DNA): TGCGCCAGCAGCTTGGGGGTAGGGGACTACGAGCAGTACTTC. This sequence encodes CASSLGVGDYEQYF. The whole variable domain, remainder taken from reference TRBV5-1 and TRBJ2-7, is KAGVTQTPRYLIKTRGQQVTLSCSPISGHRSVSWYQQTPGQGLQFLFEYFSETQRNKGNFPGRFSGRQFSNSRSEMNVSTLELGDSALYLCASSLGVGDYEQYFGPGTRLTVT.

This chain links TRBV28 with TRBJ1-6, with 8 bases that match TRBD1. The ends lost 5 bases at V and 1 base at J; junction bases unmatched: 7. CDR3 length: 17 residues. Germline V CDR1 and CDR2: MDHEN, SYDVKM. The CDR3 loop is CASSNQGAGSYNSPLHF. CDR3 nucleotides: TGTGCCAGCAGTAACCAGGGGGCAGGGTCCTATAATTCACCCCTCCACTTT.

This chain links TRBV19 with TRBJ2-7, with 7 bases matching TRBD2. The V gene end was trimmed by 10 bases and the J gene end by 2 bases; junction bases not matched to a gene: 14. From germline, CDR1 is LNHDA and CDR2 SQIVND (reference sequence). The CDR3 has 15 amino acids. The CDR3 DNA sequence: TGTGCCACCCAGCCGGGGGGAGGGGCGGCCTACGAGCAGTACTTC. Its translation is CATQPGGGAAYEQYF.

The CDR3: CASSQGGGDGYTF. The DNA for the CDR3 is TGTGCCAGCAGTCAGGGGGGCGGGGATGGCTACACCTTC. The chain carries TRBV7-9 and TRBJ1-2; 7 nucleotides match TRBD1. Trimming removed 6 bases from V and 6 bases from J; junction bases left unmatched: 7. This CDR3 is built from 13 residues. Germline V gene sequence: CDR1 SEHNR, CDR2 FQNEAQ (reference sequence).